The entry below gives a single TCR beta chain sequence along with its context. Looked up from germline, CDR1 is PRHDT and CDR2 is FYEKMQ (reference sequence). The V end was cut by 1 base, the J end by 6 bases, with 17 bases between. The CDR3 sequence is 16 residues long. Here immunoSEQ multiplex PCR was the method, and the copy in TCRdb shows in-frame clones only, minus some. The sample lists tens of thousands of clones, around 94% occurring once. The source of the sample is a study of technical replicates of blood from several donors. The chain carries TRBV13 and TRBJ2-3; D perhaps matches TRBD2 (6 bases). Sequencing used T cells isolated from PBMCs. The origin of this receptor is a human donor in good health. Written as DNA, the CDR3 is TGTGCCAGCAGCTTAGCACGGAGGGCCACCGTCGATACGCAGTATTTT. It yields the protein CASSLARRATVDTQYF.